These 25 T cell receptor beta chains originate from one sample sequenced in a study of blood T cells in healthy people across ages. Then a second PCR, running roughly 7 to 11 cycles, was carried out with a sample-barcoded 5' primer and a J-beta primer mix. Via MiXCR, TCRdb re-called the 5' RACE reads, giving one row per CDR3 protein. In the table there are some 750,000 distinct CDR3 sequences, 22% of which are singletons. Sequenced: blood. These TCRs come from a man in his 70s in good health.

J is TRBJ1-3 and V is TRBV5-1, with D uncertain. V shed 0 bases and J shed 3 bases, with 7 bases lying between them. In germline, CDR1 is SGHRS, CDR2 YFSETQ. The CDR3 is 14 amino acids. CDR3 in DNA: TGCGCCAGCAGCTTGGGATCGGTTGGAAACACCATATATTTT. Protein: CASSLGSVGNTIYF.

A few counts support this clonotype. CDR3 in DNA: TGTGCCAGCAGTTCCCGGACATCCTCCTACGAGCAGTACTTC. This sequence encodes CASSSRTSSYEQYF. This chain uses TRBV27 with TRBJ2-7; D perhaps matches TRBD1 (5 bases). V was clipped by 4 bases and J by 0 bases, with 10 bases between them. CDR1 is MNHEY, CDR2 SMNVEV, per germline (reference sequence). CDR3 size: 14 residues.

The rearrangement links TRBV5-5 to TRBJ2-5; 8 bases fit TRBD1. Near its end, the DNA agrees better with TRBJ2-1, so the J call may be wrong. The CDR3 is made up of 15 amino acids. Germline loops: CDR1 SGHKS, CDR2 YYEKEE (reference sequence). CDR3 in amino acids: CASSRTGRSNNEQFF. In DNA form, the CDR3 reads TGTGCCAGCAGCCGGACAGGGAGATCCAACAATGAGCAGTTCTTC.

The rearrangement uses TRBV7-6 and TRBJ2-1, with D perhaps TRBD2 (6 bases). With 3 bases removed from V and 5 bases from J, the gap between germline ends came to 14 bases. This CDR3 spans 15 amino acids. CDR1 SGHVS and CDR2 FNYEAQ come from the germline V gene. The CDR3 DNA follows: TGTGCCAGCAGCTTTTGGGGGGTTCAGGACAATGAGCAGTTCTTC. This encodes CASSFWGVQDNEQFF.

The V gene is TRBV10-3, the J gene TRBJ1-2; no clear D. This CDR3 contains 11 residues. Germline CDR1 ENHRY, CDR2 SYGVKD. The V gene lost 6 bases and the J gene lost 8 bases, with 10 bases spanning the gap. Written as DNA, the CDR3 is TGTGCCATCAGAGGTTTACGCGGCTACACCTTC. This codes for CAIRGLRGYTF.

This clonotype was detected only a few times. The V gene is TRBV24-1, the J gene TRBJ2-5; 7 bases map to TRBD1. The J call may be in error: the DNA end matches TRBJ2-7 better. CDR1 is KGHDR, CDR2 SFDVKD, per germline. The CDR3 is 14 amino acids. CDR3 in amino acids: CATSGFDRVDEQYF. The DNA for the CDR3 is TGTGCCACCAGTGGATTCGACAGGGTCGACGAGCAGTACTTC.

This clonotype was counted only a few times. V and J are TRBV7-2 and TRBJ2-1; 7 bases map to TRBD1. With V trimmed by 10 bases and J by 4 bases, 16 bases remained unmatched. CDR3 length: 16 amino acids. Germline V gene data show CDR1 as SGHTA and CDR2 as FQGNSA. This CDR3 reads CAIAPREGGSYNEQFF. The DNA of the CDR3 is TGTGCCATCGCCCCCCGGGAAGGGGGCTCTTACAATGAGCAGTTCTTC. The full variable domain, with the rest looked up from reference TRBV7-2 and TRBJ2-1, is GAGVSQSPSNKVTEKGKDVELRCDPISGHTALYWYRQSLGQGLEFLIYFQGNSAPDKSGLPSDRFSAERTGGSVSTLTIQRTQQEDSAVYLCAIAPREGGSYNEQFFGPGTRLTVL.

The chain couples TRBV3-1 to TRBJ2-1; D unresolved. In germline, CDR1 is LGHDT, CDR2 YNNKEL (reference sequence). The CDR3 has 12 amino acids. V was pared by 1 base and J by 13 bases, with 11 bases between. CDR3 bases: TGTGCCAGCAGCCAAGTGCGGAGCCCACAGTTCTTC. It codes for CASSQVRSPQFF.

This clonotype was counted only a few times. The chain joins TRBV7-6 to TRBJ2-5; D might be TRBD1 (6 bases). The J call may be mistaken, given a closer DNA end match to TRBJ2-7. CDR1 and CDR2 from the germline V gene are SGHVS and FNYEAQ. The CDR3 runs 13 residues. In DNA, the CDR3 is TGTGCCAGCAGCCCTAAGACAGGTCCCGAGCAGTACGTC. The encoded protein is CASSPKTGPEQYV.

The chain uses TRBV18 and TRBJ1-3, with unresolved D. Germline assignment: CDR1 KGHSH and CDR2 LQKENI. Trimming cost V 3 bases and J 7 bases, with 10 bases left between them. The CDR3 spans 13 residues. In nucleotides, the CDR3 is TGTGCCAGCTCACCTTCGGCCTTGAACACCATATATTTT. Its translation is CASSPSALNTIYF.

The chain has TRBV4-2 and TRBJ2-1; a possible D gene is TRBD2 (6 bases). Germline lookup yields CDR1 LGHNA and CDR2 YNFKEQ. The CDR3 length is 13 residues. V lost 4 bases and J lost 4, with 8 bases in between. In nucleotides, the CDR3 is TGTGCCAGCAGCCGGGCGGGGTACAATGAGCAGTTCTTC. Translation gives CASSRAGYNEQFF.

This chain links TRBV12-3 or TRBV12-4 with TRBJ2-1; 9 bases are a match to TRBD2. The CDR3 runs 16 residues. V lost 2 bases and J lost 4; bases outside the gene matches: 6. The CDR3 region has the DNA TGTGCCAGCAGTTTACCCCGGCTAGCGGGGTACAATGAGCAGTTCTTC. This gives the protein CASSLPRLAGYNEQFF.

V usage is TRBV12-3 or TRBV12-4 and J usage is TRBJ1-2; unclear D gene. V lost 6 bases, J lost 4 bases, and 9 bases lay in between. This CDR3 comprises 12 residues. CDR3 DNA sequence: TGTGCCAGCAGAGTGAACAGCTATGGCTACACCTTC. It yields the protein CASRVNSYGYTF.

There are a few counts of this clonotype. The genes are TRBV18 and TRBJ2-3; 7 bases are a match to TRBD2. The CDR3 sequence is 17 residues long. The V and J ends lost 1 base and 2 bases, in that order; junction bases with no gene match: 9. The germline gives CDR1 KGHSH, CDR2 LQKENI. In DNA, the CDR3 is TGTGCCAGCTCACCACAAGGCCCAGGGACTATCACAGATACGCAGTATTTT. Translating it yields CASSPQGPGTITDTQYF.

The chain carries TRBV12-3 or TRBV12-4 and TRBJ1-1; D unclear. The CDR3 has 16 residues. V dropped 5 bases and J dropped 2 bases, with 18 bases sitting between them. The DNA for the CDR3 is TGTGCCAGCAGTCTGGCCCCGGGTATGGTTAACACTGAAGCTTTCTTT. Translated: CASSLAPGMVNTEAFF.

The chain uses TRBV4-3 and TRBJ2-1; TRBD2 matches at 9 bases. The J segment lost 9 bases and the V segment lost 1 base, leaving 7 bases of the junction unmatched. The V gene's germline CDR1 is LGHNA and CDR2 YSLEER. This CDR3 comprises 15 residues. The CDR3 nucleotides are TGCGCCAGCAGCCAAGTAGCGGGAGTTTTAGGTGAGCAGTTCTTC. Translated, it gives CASSQVAGVLGEQFF.

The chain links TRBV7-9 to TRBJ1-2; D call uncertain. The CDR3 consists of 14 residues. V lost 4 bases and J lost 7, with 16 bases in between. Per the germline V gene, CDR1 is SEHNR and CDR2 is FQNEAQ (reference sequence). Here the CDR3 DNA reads TGTGCCAGCAGCTCGCCGGGAACCGTCTCTGGCTACACCTTC. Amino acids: CASSSPGTVSGYTF.

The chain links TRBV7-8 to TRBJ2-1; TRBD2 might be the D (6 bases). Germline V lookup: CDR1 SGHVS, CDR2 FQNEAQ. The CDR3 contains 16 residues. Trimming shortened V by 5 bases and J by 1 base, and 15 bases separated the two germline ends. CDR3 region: CASSPRGSVSYNEQFF. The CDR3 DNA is TGTGCCAGCAGCCCTCGGGGGAGCGTATCCTACAATGAGCAGTTCTTC.

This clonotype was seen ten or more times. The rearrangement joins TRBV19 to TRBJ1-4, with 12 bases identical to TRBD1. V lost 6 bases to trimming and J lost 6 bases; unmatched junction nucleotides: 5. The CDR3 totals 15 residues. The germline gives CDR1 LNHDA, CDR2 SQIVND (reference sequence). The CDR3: CASSPWDRGHEKLFF. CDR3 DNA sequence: TGTGCCAGTAGCCCTTGGGACAGGGGGCATGAAAAACTGTTTTTT.

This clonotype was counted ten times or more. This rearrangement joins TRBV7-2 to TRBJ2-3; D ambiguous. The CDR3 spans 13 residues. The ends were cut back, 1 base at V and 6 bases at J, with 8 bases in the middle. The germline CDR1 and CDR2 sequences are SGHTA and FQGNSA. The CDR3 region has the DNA TGTGCCAGCAGCTTAGTTACCAGCGATACGCAGTATTTT. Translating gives CASSLVTSDTQYF.

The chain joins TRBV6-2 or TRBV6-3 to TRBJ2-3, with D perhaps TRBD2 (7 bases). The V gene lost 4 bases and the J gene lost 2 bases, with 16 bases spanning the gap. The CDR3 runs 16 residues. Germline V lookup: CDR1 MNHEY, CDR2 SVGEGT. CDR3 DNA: TGTGCCAGCAGTTTCCCGACGGGGGGCGTCACAGATACGCAGTATTTT. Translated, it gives CASSFPTGGVTDTQYF.

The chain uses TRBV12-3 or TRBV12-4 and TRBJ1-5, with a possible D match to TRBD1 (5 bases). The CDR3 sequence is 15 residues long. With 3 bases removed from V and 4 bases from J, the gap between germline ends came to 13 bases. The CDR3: CASSLSGAGNQPQHF. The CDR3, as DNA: TGTGCCAGCAGTTTGTCCGGGGCAGGTAATCAGCCCCAGCATTTT.

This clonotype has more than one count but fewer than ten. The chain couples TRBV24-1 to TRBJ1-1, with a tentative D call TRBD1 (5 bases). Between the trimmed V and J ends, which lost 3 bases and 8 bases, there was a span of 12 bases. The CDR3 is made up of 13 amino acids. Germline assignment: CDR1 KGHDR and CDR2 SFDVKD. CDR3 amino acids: CATSDPLTAEAFF. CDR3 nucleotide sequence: TGTGCCACCAGTGATCCACTGACAGCCGAAGCTTTCTTT.

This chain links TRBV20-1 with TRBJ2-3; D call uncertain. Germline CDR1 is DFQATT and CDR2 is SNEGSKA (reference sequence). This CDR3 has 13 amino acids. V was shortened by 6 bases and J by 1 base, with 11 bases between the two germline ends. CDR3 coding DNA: TGCAGTGCCTATAGCTCAGGCACAGATACGCAGTATTTT. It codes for CSAYSSGTDTQYF.

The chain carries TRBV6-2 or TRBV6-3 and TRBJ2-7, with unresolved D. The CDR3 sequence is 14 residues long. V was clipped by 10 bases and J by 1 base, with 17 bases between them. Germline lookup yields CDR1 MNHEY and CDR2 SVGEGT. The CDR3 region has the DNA TGTGCCACCGCCCTGGCCCTGGGGTCCTACGAGCAGTACGTC. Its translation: CATALALGSYEQYV.